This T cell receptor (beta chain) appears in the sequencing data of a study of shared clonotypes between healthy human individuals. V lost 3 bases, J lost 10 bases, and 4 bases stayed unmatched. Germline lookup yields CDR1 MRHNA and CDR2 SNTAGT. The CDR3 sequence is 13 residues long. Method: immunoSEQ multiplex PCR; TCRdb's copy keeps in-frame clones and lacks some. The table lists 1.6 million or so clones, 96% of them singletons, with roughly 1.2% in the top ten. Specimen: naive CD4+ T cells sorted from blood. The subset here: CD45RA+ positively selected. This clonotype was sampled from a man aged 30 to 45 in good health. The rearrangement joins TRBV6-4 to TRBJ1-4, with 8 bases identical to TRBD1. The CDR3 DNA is TGTGCCAGCAGTGAAACAGGGGGAGGAAAACTGTTTTTT. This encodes CASSETGGGKLFF.